Presented here are 3 T cell receptor beta chains from one specimen sequenced in a study of T cell responses to AZD1222 COVID-19 vaccine. Libraries were prepared by immunoSEQ multiplex PCR; TCRdb keeps only in-frame clonotypes and omits some of them. The table lists roughly 100,000 clones, about 80% of them singletons. Sequenced material: peripheral blood, taken on day 0 of AZD1222 vaccination. These receptors were collected from an adult in good health.

V and J are TRBV5-4 and TRBJ2-3; no definite D call. Germline V gene lookup returns CDR1 SGHNT and CDR2 YYREEE (reference sequence). Trimming stripped 4 bases from V and 3 bases from J, with 18 bases between. The CDR3 is 16 residues long. The CDR3 spells CASSRLSVIGTDTQYF. CDR3 in DNA: TGTGCCAGCAGCCGTCTTAGTGTAATAGGAACAGATACGCAGTATTTT.

The rearrangement joins TRBV25-1 to TRBJ2-6; D possibly corresponds to TRBD1 (6 bases). CDR1 MGHDK and CDR2 SYGVNS come from the germline V gene. V was pared by 6 bases and J by 2 bases, with 17 bases between. This CDR3 is 17 amino acids long. The chain's CDR3 is CASRGWQGKTGANVLTF. The DNA of the CDR3 is TGTGCCAGCAGGGGATGGCAGGGGAAGACTGGGGCCAACGTCCTGACTTTC.

This clone was observed a single time. The chain has TRBV18 and TRBJ1-2; 10 bases line up with TRBD1. Germline V gene data show CDR1 as KGHSH and CDR2 as LQKENI. V trimming: 2 bases; J trimming: 6 bases; junction bases outside the gene matches: 3. CDR3 length: 14 amino acids. CDR3 in DNA: TGTGCCAGCTCACCAACCGGGACAGGGGATGGCTACACCTTC. Protein product: CASSPTGTGDGYTF.